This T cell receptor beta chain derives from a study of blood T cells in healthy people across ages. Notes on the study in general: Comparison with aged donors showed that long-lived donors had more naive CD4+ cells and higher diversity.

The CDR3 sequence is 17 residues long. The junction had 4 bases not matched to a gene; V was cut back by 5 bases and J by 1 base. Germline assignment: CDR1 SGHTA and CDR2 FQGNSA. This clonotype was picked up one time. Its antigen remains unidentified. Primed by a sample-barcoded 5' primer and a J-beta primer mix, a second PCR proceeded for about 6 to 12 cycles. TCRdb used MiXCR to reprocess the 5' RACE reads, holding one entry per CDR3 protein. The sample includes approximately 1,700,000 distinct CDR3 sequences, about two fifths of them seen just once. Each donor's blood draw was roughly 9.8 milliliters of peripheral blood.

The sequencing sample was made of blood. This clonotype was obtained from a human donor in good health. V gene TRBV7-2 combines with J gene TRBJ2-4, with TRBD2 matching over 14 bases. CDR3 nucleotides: TGTGCCAGCAGCCCGCGGACTAGCGGGGGGGCCAAAAACATTCAGTACTTC. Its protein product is CASSPRTSGGAKNIQYF.